The rows below give T cell receptor beta chains drawn from one sample of a study of cytomegalovirus exposure and HLA in healthy donors. The table came from immunoSEQ multiplex PCR; TCRdb's copy has only in-frame clones and leaves some out. The table has approximately 110,000 clones, roughly three quarters seen once. Sequences were obtained from PBMCs. The receptors derive from a man aged 25-45 years in good health and CMV-seronegative. Each CDR3 is given with its conserved first and last residue. D genes are given only for firm matches. A clone size is listed for some rows: how often the clone was seen (once, few, many), or a class if it is expanded.

DNA: TGTGCCAGCAGTAAGACAGGGAGCTCCTACGAGCAGTACTTC; CDR3: CASSKTGSSYEQYF; J: TRBJ2-7; V: TRBV28; D: TRBD1; size: few
DNA: TGTGCCAGCAGCGCCGGGACTAGCCCAACGCAGTATTTT; CDR3: CASSAGTSPTQYF; J: TRBJ2-3; V: TRBV9; D: TRBD2; size: -
DNA: TGTGCCAGTTCCGGGACAGGGGGCTCTGAAGCTTTCTTT; CDR3: CASSGTGGSEAFF; J: TRBJ1-1; V: TRBV19; D: TRBD1; size: -
DNA: TGCGCCAGCACCATGACAGGGCAGGGTGGCTACACCTTC; CDR3: CASTMTGQGGYTF; J: TRBJ1-2; V: TRBV5-1; D: TRBD1; size: -
DNA: TGTGCCAGCAGCTTAAGGCTCGGCCCTGGATCTACGGGGCAGTACTTC; CDR3: CASSLRLGPGSTGQYF; J: TRBJ2-7; V: TRBV7-8; D: -; size: -
DNA: TGTGCCAGCAGCCCGCCGGGGGGAAAACTGTTTTTT; CDR3: CASSPPGGKLFF; J: TRBJ1-4; V: TRBV11-2; D: -; size: -
DNA: TGTGCCAGCAGCTTAGTAGGACTAGCGGGAGGCGCGCAGTACTTC; CDR3: CASSLVGLAGGAQYF; J: TRBJ2-7; V: TRBV7-8; D: TRBD2; size: -
DNA: TGTGCCAGCAGCCGGGGTAGAGAAGCTTTCTTT; CDR3: CASSRGREAFF; J: TRBJ1-1; V: TRBV7-9; D: -; size: -
DNA: TGTTCCACCAATCTTTTGGGCCCCTTAGCTAACTATGGCTACACCTTC; CDR3: CSTNLLGPLANYGYTF; J: TRBJ1-2; V: TRBV7-9; D: -; size: -
DNA: TGTGCCAGCTCACCGACGACATCTAGCGGGCGATACAATGAGCAGTTCTTC; CDR3: CASSPTTSSGRYNEQFF; J: TRBJ2-1; V: TRBV18; D: TRBD2; size: few
DNA: TGTGCCAGTAGTATTATAGATGGGGCCAACGGCCTGACTTTC; CDR3: CASSIIDGANGLTF; J: TRBJ2-6; V: TRBV19; D: -; size: -
DNA: TGTGCCAGCAGTTTAAGCGGGAAGAGCTCCTACGAGCAGTACTTC; CDR3: CASSLSGKSSYEQYF; J: TRBJ2-7; V: TRBV28; D: TRBD2; size: -
DNA: TGTGCCAGCAGCTTGGGGGACAGGGGCGCCTACGAGCAGTACTTC; CDR3: CASSLGDRGAYEQYF; J: TRBJ2-7; V: TRBV5-4; D: TRBD1; size: few
DNA: TGTGCCAGCAGCTTATTTCTCCAGCGGATTACCTACGAGCAGTACTTC; CDR3: CASSLFLQRITYEQYF; J: TRBJ2-7; V: TRBV7-9; D: -; size: few
DNA: TGCAGCGTTCGAACGGGGGTCAATCAGCCCCAGCATTTT; CDR3: CSVRTGVNQPQHF; J: TRBJ1-5; V: TRBV29-1; D: -; size: few
DNA: TGTGCCAGCAGCTTAGATCTAATTAGAACTAGCGGGAGCCCAAACAATGAGCAGTTCTTC; CDR3: CASSLDLIRTSGSPNNEQFF; J: TRBJ2-1; V: TRBV11-2; D: TRBD2; size: -
DNA: TGTGCCAGCAGTGATACGGGACAGCCCTACGAGCAGTACTTC; CDR3: CASSDTGQPYEQYF; J: TRBJ2-7; V: TRBV5-5; D: TRBD1; size: -
DNA: TGTGCCAGCAGCTTTGGACAGGCCCGCCGGGGCTATGGCTACACCTTC; CDR3: CASSFGQARRGYGYTF; J: TRBJ1-2; V: TRBV7-2; D: TRBD1; size: -
DNA: TGTGCCAGCAGCTCCTCGGGGGGGATGAACACTGAAGCTTTCTTT; CDR3: CASSSSGGMNTEAFF; J: TRBJ1-1; V: TRBV7-3; D: -; size: -
DNA: TGCAGTGCTAGGCCTTCGGGGACCCAGCATTTT; CDR3: CSARPSGTQHF; J: TRBJ1-5; V: TRBV20-1; D: -; size: -
DNA: TGTGCCAGCAGCCGCGGAGGACGGGCTGGCTACACCTTC; CDR3: CASSRGGRAGYTF; J: TRBJ1-2; V: TRBV14; D: -; size: -
DNA: TGTGCCAGTCAAACAACTGCGGATGGCTACACCTTC; CDR3: CASQTTADGYTF; J: TRBJ1-2; V: TRBV6-6; D: -; size: -
DNA: TGCAGCGTTGAATCCGGGACAGGGTCCGAAAAACTGTTTTTT; CDR3: CSVESGTGSEKLFF; J: TRBJ1-4; V: TRBV29-1; D: TRBD1; size: -
DNA: TGTGCCAGCAGCTTACTCGAAGCCGGGACATCGACGCAGTATTTT; CDR3: CASSLLEAGTSTQYF; J: TRBJ2-3; V: TRBV28; D: -; size: -
DNA: TGTGCCAGCAGCCCAGGGGGAGGTGGGTACAATGAGCAGTTCTTC; CDR3: CASSPGGGGYNEQFF; J: TRBJ2-1; V: TRBV7-2; D: -; size: -
DNA: TGTGCCGGTAGCGGGAGAAGGGCAGATACGCAGTATTTT; CDR3: CAGSGRRADTQYF; J: TRBJ2-3; V: TRBV6-1; D: TRBD2; size: -
DNA: TGTGCCTGGACTAGCTGGACGAGCTACGAGCAGTACTTC; CDR3: CAWTSWTSYEQYF; J: TRBJ2-7; V: TRBV30; D: -; size: -
DNA: TGTGCCAGCAGTGCCGGGACAGACTATGGCTACACCTTC; CDR3: CASSAGTDYGYTF; J: TRBJ1-2; V: TRBV28; D: TRBD1; size: -
DNA: TGTGCCAGCAGCTTAACTCTAATCTACTACGAGCAGTACTTC; CDR3: CASSLTLIYYEQYF; J: TRBJ2-7; V: TRBV7-8; D: -; size: -
DNA: TGCGCCAGCAGCTGGACTAGCGGACCGCGCACAGATACGCAGTATTTT; CDR3: CASSWTSGPRTDTQYF; J: TRBJ2-3; V: TRBV5-1; D: TRBD2; size: -
DNA: TGTGCCAGCACCGTAGCGGGAGGGAGCAATGAGCAGTTCTTC; CDR3: CASTVAGGSNEQFF; J: TRBJ2-1; V: TRBV6-5; D: TRBD2; size: few
DNA: TGTGCCAGCAGCTTCGGAGCAGATACGCAGTATTTT; CDR3: CASSFGADTQYF; J: TRBJ2-3; V: TRBV7-9; D: -; size: -
DNA: TGTGCCAGCAGCCAAGGGTTAGGACAGAACCAAGAGACCCAGTACTTC; CDR3: CASSQGLGQNQETQYF; J: TRBJ2-5; V: TRBV4-2; D: -; size: -
DNA: TGTGCCAGCAGCCCAGGTCGGGCAGGGTTGTACACTGAAGCTTTCTTT; CDR3: CASSPGRAGLYTEAFF; J: TRBJ1-1; V: TRBV14; D: -; size: -
DNA: TGTGCCAGCAGCCCACAGGGGACTGAGCAGTTCTTC; CDR3: CASSPQGTEQFF; J: TRBJ2-1; V: TRBV7-9; D: TRBD1; size: -
DNA: TGTGCCAGCAGCTCACAGGGGACAGAGACCCAGTACTTC; CDR3: CASSSQGTETQYF; J: TRBJ2-5; V: TRBV5-4; D: TRBD1; size: -
DNA: TGCGCCAGCAGCGGAGAGACGGGCCAAGAGACCCAGTACTTC; CDR3: CASSGETGQETQYF; J: TRBJ2-5; V: TRBV5-1; D: -; size: -
DNA: TGTGCTAGTGCTACGGACAGTGGTGAAGCTTTCTTT; CDR3: CASATDSGEAFF; J: TRBJ1-1; V: TRBV12-5; D: -; size: -
DNA: TGTGCCAGCAGGGGTTCCCCTCTAGACTATGGCTACACCTTC; CDR3: CASRGSPLDYGYTF; J: TRBJ1-2; V: TRBV6-1; D: -; size: -
DNA: TGTGCCAGCAGCCAGGGATACGGCTACACCTTC; CDR3: CASSQGYGYTF; J: TRBJ1-2; V: TRBV6-1; D: -; size: -
DNA: TGTGCCGGCCACAGGGAGCAGACTGGAAACACCATATATTTT; CDR3: CAGHREQTGNTIYF; J: TRBJ1-3; V: TRBV30; D: -; size: -
DNA: TGTGCCAGCAGTCGCTACAGAACCAGTTACGAGCAGTACTTC; CDR3: CASSRYRTSYEQYF; J: TRBJ2-7; V: TRBV27; D: -; size: -
DNA: TGTGCCAGCAGCGGGGGACAGGACACAGATACGCAGTATTTT; CDR3: CASSGGQDTDTQYF; J: TRBJ2-3; V: TRBV11-2; D: TRBD1; size: -
DNA: TGTGCCAGCAGCATGCGCTTGACAGAGAACACTGAAGCTTTCTTT; CDR3: CASSMRLTENTEAFF; J: TRBJ1-1; V: TRBV7-9; D: -; size: -
DNA: TGTGCCAGCAGCTTGGAAGCGGGATCTAGCACAGATACGCAGTATTTT; CDR3: CASSLEAGSSTDTQYF; J: TRBJ2-3; V: TRBV5-4; D: TRBD2; size: few
DNA: TGTGCCAGTAGTACGACGTTTAGGGGAGATACGCAGTATTTT; CDR3: CASSTTFRGDTQYF; J: TRBJ2-3; V: TRBV19; D: -; size: -
DNA: TGTGCCAGCAGCTCCTACCGGACTAGCGGGAGGGAAAAACGCTACGAGCAGTACTTC; CDR3: CASSSYRTSGREKRYEQYF; J: TRBJ2-7; V: TRBV28; D: TRBD2; size: -
DNA: TGCAGCGTCCTAGAACTAGCGGGTAATGAGCAGTTCTTC; CDR3: CSVLELAGNEQFF; J: TRBJ2-1; V: TRBV29-1; D: TRBD2; size: few
DNA: TGCGCCAGCAGCCAAGATACTCTTGGGACAGGGGCTATGGACTATGGCTACACCTTC; CDR3: CASSQDTLGTGAMDYGYTF; J: TRBJ1-2; V: TRBV4-3; D: TRBD1; size: -
DNA: TGTGCCAGCAGTGATCAGGGCCCGACTGAAGCTTTCTTT; CDR3: CASSDQGPTEAFF; J: TRBJ1-1; V: TRBV2; D: -; size: -